The clone carrying this T cell receptor (beta chain) showed up just a few times. What it binds is not known. These data originate in a study of beta chain features in type 1 diabetes. Findings and caveats of the study: Naive, central memory and regulatory TCRB repertoires appeared more similar among patients than healthy donors. Within each of all four CD4+ subsets, Type 1 diabetes patients had TCRB CDR3s that were moderately but significantly shorter.

What was sequenced were expressed TCRB transcripts, since all of the isolated RNA had been reverse transcribed. The data were produced by immunoSEQ multiplex PCR, yet TCRdb's version contains in-frame clones alone and is incomplete. The sample holds a few hundred thousand clones, over 11% seen once. Trimming cost V 7 bases and J 3 bases; bases outside gene matches: 5. The germline V gene encodes CDR1 ENHRY and CDR2 SYGVKD. CDR3 length equals 14 residues. The receptor comes from a man under 40 with type 1 diabetes. V gene TRBV10-3 combines with J gene TRBJ2-1, with TRBD2 matching 8 bases. Input material: naive CD4+ T cells from blood. The CDR3 DNA reads TGTGCCATCATGGCTAGCGGGCTCTACAATGAGCAGTTCTTC. Translation: CAIMASGLYNEQFF.